In its sample, the clone carrying this TCR beta chain was seen a few times. The source of the sample is a study of blood T cells in healthy people across ages. The CDR3 totals 16 residues. The germline V and J ends were trimmed by 0 bases and 2 bases, with 14 bases remaining between them. Germline V gene lookup returns CDR1 MNHEY and CDR2 SVGEGT. The authors ran a second PCR of 7 to 11 cycles using a sample-barcoded 5' primer and a J-beta primer mix. In TCRdb, the 5' RACE reads were re-called with MiXCR into one record per CDR3 protein. The table has 1.6 million or so distinct CDR3 sequences, about 31% seen once; the top ten hold roughly 12%.

The sequence was obtained from a woman aged 30 to 39 in good health. The chain couples TRBV6-2 or TRBV6-3 to TRBJ2-7, with unresolved D. Sample: blood. The CDR3 DNA follows: TGTGCCAGCAGTTACTCGAAAAGATCTGTAACCTACGAGCAGTACTTC. Translated, it gives CASSYSKRSVTYEQYF.